This T cell receptor beta chain came from a study of blood T cells in healthy people across ages. A second PCR of about 6 to 12 cycles used a sample-barcoded 5' primer and a J-beta primer mix. TCRdb itself ran the 5' RACE reads through MiXCR, one entry per CDR3 protein. This table has 800,000 to 1,300,000 distinct CDR3 sequences, roughly 24% appearing once. Trimming pared 8 bases from V and 0 bases from J, leaving 11 bases between. The CDR3 is made up of 13 amino acids. CDR1 is DFQATT, CDR2 SNEGSKA, per germline (reference sequence). Russia was home to the donors, healthy Caucasian individuals aged about 6 to 90. A further study also used this sample, focusing on T cells of mothers and their children. That work adds: Sequencing returned over 9 million TCR beta CDR3 reads per mother and some 3 million per child.

The origin of this receptor is a girl aged 2 to 10 in good health. Sequencing was performed on blood. J is TRBJ2-1 and V is TRBV20-1; maybe TRBD1 (5 bases). The CDR3 is CSPHRSSYNEQFF. The CDR3 DNA follows: TGCAGTCCCCACAGGAGCTCCTACAATGAGCAGTTCTTC.